This is a list of T cell receptor beta chains from one sample in a study of cytomegalovirus exposure and HLA in healthy donors. The assay was immunoSEQ multiplex PCR, and TCRdb's table has in-frame clones only and misses some. Here the sample spans 60,000 or so clones, roughly 90% being singletons. The specimen was PBMCs. Source of these receptors: a young man in good health and CMV-seronegative. CDR3s include the opening cysteine and the closing phenylalanine or tryptophan. Fields, in order: clone size, CDR3 length, V gene, D gene, J gene, CDR3 protein, CDR3 DNA. The D gene is left open where the match is weak. Expanded clones get a size class; other rows say once, few or many, or leave the size out.

abundance: -
len: 18
v_gene: TRBV7-3
d_gene: TRBD1
j_gene: TRBJ2-5
CDR3aa: CASSSTILRDRGGETQYF
CDR3nt: TGTGCCAGCAGCTCCACAATACTCCGGGACAGGGGGGGAGAGACCCAGTACTTC

abundance: -
len: 15
v_gene: TRBV11-2
d_gene: -
j_gene: TRBJ2-1
CDR3aa: CASSLVAALYNEQFF
CDR3nt: TGTGCCAGCAGCTTAGTAGCGGCCCTCTACAATGAGCAGTTCTTC

abundance: -
len: 17
v_gene: TRBV27
d_gene: TRBD2
j_gene: TRBJ2-2
CDR3aa: CASSLLAGEGDTGELFF
CDR3nt: TGTGCCAGCAGTTTATTAGCGGGAGAGGGGGACACCGGGGAGCTGTTTTTT

abundance: -
len: 15
v_gene: TRBV27
d_gene: -
j_gene: TRBJ2-1
CDR3aa: CASSPAGPADNEQFF
CDR3nt: TGTGCCAGCAGCCCAGCGGGCCCGGCAGACAATGAGCAGTTCTTC

abundance: -
len: 15
v_gene: TRBV27
d_gene: TRBD1
j_gene: TRBJ2-1
CDR3aa: CASSTNRGRGNEQFF
CDR3nt: TGTGCCAGCAGTACTAACAGGGGGCGAGGCAATGAGCAGTTCTTC

abundance: -
len: 12
v_gene: TRBV30
d_gene: -
j_gene: TRBJ1-2
CDR3aa: CAWSLETVPPAF
CDR3nt: TGTGCCTGGAGTCTAGAGACAGTGCCCCCCGCCTTC

abundance: -
len: 12
v_gene: TRBV28
d_gene: -
j_gene: TRBJ1-2
CDR3aa: CASSFPDYGYTF
CDR3nt: TGTGCCAGCAGTTTCCCAGACTATGGCTACACCTTC

abundance: -
len: 15
v_gene: TRBV5-1
d_gene: -
j_gene: TRBJ2-7
CDR3aa: CASSFLSDRVYEQYF
CDR3nt: TGCGCCAGCAGCTTCTTATCGGACAGAGTATACGAGCAGTACTTC

abundance: -
len: 16
v_gene: TRBV5-4
d_gene: -
j_gene: TRBJ1-1
CDR3aa: CASSFELPRLNTEAFF
CDR3nt: TGTGCCAGCAGCTTTGAGTTACCCCGATTAAACACTGAAGCTTTCTTT

abundance: -
len: 11
v_gene: TRBV4-2
d_gene: -
j_gene: TRBJ2-1
CDR3aa: CASSSADEQFF
CDR3nt: TGTGCCAGCAGCTCAGCGGATGAGCAGTTCTTC

abundance: once
len: 13
v_gene: TRBV7-2
d_gene: TRBD1
j_gene: TRBJ2-1
CDR3aa: CASSRTGANEQFF
CDR3nt: TGTGCCAGCAGCCGGACAGGGGCAAATGAGCAGTTCTTC

abundance: -
len: 15
v_gene: TRBV11-3
d_gene: -
j_gene: TRBJ1-1
CDR3aa: CASSPQTGAGTEAFF
CDR3nt: TGTGCCAGCAGCCCACAGACAGGCGCAGGCACTGAAGCTTTCTTT

abundance: -
len: 15
v_gene: TRBV7-6
d_gene: TRBD2
j_gene: TRBJ2-5
CDR3aa: CASSQRGLASETQYF
CDR3nt: TGTGCCAGCAGCCAAAGGGGACTAGCTAGTGAGACCCAGTACTTC

abundance: -
len: 16
v_gene: TRBV5-4
d_gene: TRBD1
j_gene: TRBJ2-7
CDR3aa: CASSPTTGTAAYEQYF
CDR3nt: TGTGCCAGCAGCCCAACCACCGGGACAGCGGCCTACGAGCAGTACTTC

abundance: -
len: 13
v_gene: TRBV7-3
d_gene: -
j_gene: TRBJ2-1
CDR3aa: CASSSRQANEQFF
CDR3nt: TGTGCCAGCAGCTCCCGACAGGCCAATGAGCAGTTCTTC

abundance: once
len: 17
v_gene: TRBV5-5
d_gene: -
j_gene: TRBJ2-7
CDR3aa: CASTPTGFNSGSYEQYF
CDR3nt: TGTGCCAGCACCCCGACAGGATTTAATTCGGGCTCCTACGAGCAGTACTTC

abundance: -
len: 18
v_gene: TRBV5-1
d_gene: -
j_gene: TRBJ1-2
CDR3aa: CASSLTGGPGHLNYGYTF
CDR3nt: TGCGCCAGCAGCCTCACAGGCGGACCGGGCCACCTTAACTATGGCTACACCTTC

abundance: once
len: 16
v_gene: TRBV5-5
d_gene: -
j_gene: TRBJ1-1
CDR3aa: CASSLSPGQKNTEAFF
CDR3nt: TGTGCCAGCAGCTTGAGTCCTGGACAGAAGAACACTGAAGCTTTCTTT

abundance: -
len: 14
v_gene: TRBV29-1
d_gene: -
j_gene: TRBJ2-3
CDR3aa: CSVLTGLNTDTQYF
CDR3nt: TGCAGCGTCTTAACAGGTCTAAACACAGATACGCAGTATTTT

abundance: -
len: 15
v_gene: TRBV30
d_gene: TRBD1
j_gene: TRBJ1-4
CDR3aa: CAWSGRQGAGEKLFF
CDR3nt: TGTGCCTGGAGTGGGCGACAGGGGGCGGGGGAAAAACTGTTTTTT

abundance: -
len: 16
v_gene: TRBV18
d_gene: TRBD2
j_gene: TRBJ2-3
CDR3aa: CASSPGLAGVTDTQYF
CDR3nt: TGTGCCAGCTCACCGGGACTAGCGGGAGTTACAGATACGCAGTATTTT

abundance: -
len: 15
v_gene: TRBV28
d_gene: -
j_gene: TRBJ2-5
CDR3aa: CASKFQRTSQETQYF
CDR3nt: TGTGCCAGCAAATTTCAACGGACTTCCCAAGAGACCCAGTACTTC

abundance: -
len: 14
v_gene: TRBV30
d_gene: -
j_gene: TRBJ2-3
CDR3aa: CAWSVHRNTDTQYF
CDR3nt: TGTGCCTGGAGTGTACACAGGAACACAGATACGCAGTATTTT

abundance: -
len: 15
v_gene: TRBV28
d_gene: -
j_gene: TRBJ2-3
CDR3aa: CASRGDYISTDTQYF
CDR3nt: TGTGCCAGCAGGGGTGACTACATTAGCACAGATACGCAGTATTTT

abundance: -
len: 14
v_gene: TRBV6-1
d_gene: TRBD1
j_gene: TRBJ1-1
CDR3aa: CASHSLRGQTEAFF
CDR3nt: TGTGCCAGCCACAGTCTCAGGGGGCAAACTGAAGCTTTCTTT

abundance: -
len: 13
v_gene: TRBV25-1
d_gene: -
j_gene: TRBJ2-1
CDR3aa: CASSDGTYNEQFF
CDR3nt: TGTGCCAGCAGTGACGGGACCTACAATGAGCAGTTCTTC

abundance: -
len: 16
v_gene: TRBV11-3
d_gene: TRBD2
j_gene: TRBJ2-1
CDR3aa: CASSLDHSGSYNEQFF
CDR3nt: TGTGCCAGCAGCTTAGATCATAGCGGGAGCTACAATGAGCAGTTCTTC

abundance: -
len: 15
v_gene: TRBV7-2
d_gene: -
j_gene: TRBJ2-7
CDR3aa: CASSLDGGPSYEQYF
CDR3nt: TGTGCCAGCAGCTTAGATGGCGGGCCCTCCTACGAGCAGTACTTC

abundance: -
len: 12
v_gene: TRBV19
d_gene: -
j_gene: TRBJ1-5
CDR3aa: CASRTPTGAQHF
CDR3nt: TGTGCCAGTAGGACACCAACGGGAGCCCAGCATTTT

abundance: -
len: 15
v_gene: TRBV7-9
d_gene: -
j_gene: TRBJ1-1
CDR3aa: CASSSHYSEPHEAFF
CDR3nt: TGTGCCAGCAGCTCCCATTACAGTGAACCCCACGAAGCTTTCTTT

abundance: -
len: 16
v_gene: TRBV18
d_gene: TRBD2
j_gene: TRBJ2-7
CDR3aa: CASSHRGGSPPYEQYF
CDR3nt: TGTGCCAGCTCACACAGAGGCGGGAGCCCTCCCTACGAGCAGTACTTC

abundance: -
len: 17
v_gene: TRBV18
d_gene: TRBD1
j_gene: TRBJ2-5
CDR3aa: CASSQVTLTGGTETQYF
CDR3nt: TGTGCCAGCTCACAAGTAACCTTGACAGGGGGCACAGAGACCCAGTACTTC

abundance: few
len: 15
v_gene: TRBV7-9
d_gene: TRBD1
j_gene: TRBJ1-2
CDR3aa: CASSLALGGGLGYTF
CDR3nt: TGTGCCAGCAGCTTAGCGCTCGGAGGGGGCCTTGGCTACACCTTC

abundance: -
len: 18
v_gene: TRBV7-2
d_gene: -
j_gene: TRBJ2-7
CDR3aa: CASSLAVRTALSSYEQYF
CDR3nt: TGTGCCAGCAGCTTAGCTGTCCGGACAGCCTTGAGCTCCTACGAGCAGTACTTC

abundance: once
len: 15
v_gene: TRBV7-9
d_gene: TRBD1
j_gene: TRBJ1-2
CDR3aa: CASSLGTGIDYGYTF
CDR3nt: TGTGCCAGCAGCTTAGGGACAGGGATAGACTATGGCTACACCTTC

abundance: -
len: 11
v_gene: TRBV29-1
d_gene: -
j_gene: TRBJ2-3
CDR3aa: CSTGSTDTQYF
CDR3nt: TGCAGCACGGGGAGCACAGATACGCAGTATTTT

abundance: -
len: 12
v_gene: TRBV9
d_gene: -
j_gene: TRBJ1-2
CDR3aa: CASSRGSYGYTF
CDR3nt: TGTGCCAGCAGCCGGGGATCCTATGGCTACACCTTC

abundance: few
len: 13
v_gene: TRBV4-3
d_gene: TRBD1
j_gene: TRBJ2-5
CDR3aa: CASSRDRGETQYF
CDR3nt: TGCGCCAGCAGCCGGGACAGGGGAGAGACCCAGTACTTC

abundance: -
len: 16
v_gene: TRBV13
d_gene: -
j_gene: TRBJ1-3
CDR3aa: CASSSRPDSAGNTIYF
CDR3nt: TGTGCCAGCAGCTCCCGCCCGGACAGTGCGGGAAACACCATATATTTT

abundance: once
len: 15
v_gene: TRBV9
d_gene: TRBD2
j_gene: TRBJ2-2
CDR3aa: CASSVGGSTEGELFF
CDR3nt: TGTGCCAGCAGCGTAGGCGGGAGTACCGAAGGGGAGCTGTTTTTT

abundance: -
len: 13
v_gene: TRBV28
d_gene: -
j_gene: TRBJ2-1
CDR3aa: CASNQDRDNEQFF
CDR3nt: TGTGCCAGCAACCAAGACAGAGACAATGAGCAGTTCTTC

abundance: once
len: 18
v_gene: TRBV10-3
d_gene: TRBD2
j_gene: TRBJ2-7
CDR3aa: CAISESTLTSTPSYEQYF
CDR3nt: TGTGCCATCAGTGAGTCGACCTTGACTAGCACCCCCTCCTACGAGCAGTACTTC

abundance: few
len: 13
v_gene: TRBV19
d_gene: -
j_gene: TRBJ1-5
CDR3aa: CASSPGAWQPQHF
CDR3nt: TGTGCCAGTAGTCCAGGGGCTTGGCAGCCCCAGCATTTT

abundance: once
len: 16
v_gene: TRBV19
d_gene: -
j_gene: TRBJ2-1
CDR3aa: CASTRGNPGLYNEQFF
CDR3nt: TGTGCCAGTACCAGGGGGAACCCGGGACTGTACAATGAGCAGTTCTTC